Listed below are T cell receptor beta chains from one sample, sequenced in a study of cytomegalovirus exposure and HLA in healthy donors. Clones were sequenced by immunoSEQ multiplex PCR, and TCRdb holds only the in-frame ones, with some missing. The sample has about 200,000 clones, around 83% seen once. The sample was PBMCs. These receptors came from a middle-aged woman in good health and CMV-seronegative. The CDR3 runs from the conserved cysteine through the conserved F or W. Each record gives: J gene, clone size, V gene, CDR3 protein. Expanded clones are given a class, and other clones once, few, many or no size at all.

>TRBJ2-7|.|TRBV13
CASSSSRGRSSYEQYF
>TRBJ1-1|.|TRBV7-3
CASSQNRRAEAFF
>TRBJ2-1|.|TRBV7-2
CASSLLSGNQKNEQFF
>TRBJ1-2|once|TRBV29-1
CSVVTGNYGYTF
>TRBJ2-7|.|TRBV11-2
CASSLDGTGPYEQYF
>TRBJ1-2|few|TRBV5-1
CASSLVVTGVGYGYTF
>TRBJ2-7|.|TRBV13
CASSTGTDSRRQYF
>TRBJ2-5|.|TRBV4-1
CASSQPLLMTSGNYQETQYF
>TRBJ2-1|once|TRBV28
CASSTHPGTRYRRRQFF
>TRBJ2-2|.|TRBV2
CASSELFGELFF
>TRBJ2-5|.|TRBV28
CASSSPTGVGETQYF
>TRBJ2-7|.|TRBV7-6
CASSSGQGEQYF
>TRBJ2-3|.|TRBV7-2
CASSTRMQGNTQYF
>TRBJ2-2|.|TRBV19
CASSRGWNTGELFF
>TRBJ2-3|.|TRBV27
CASSRGQGRLQTSTDTQYF
>.|once|TRBV15
CATSNPTPSSYEQYF
>TRBJ2-7|.|TRBV29-1
CSVRDPMSYEQYF
>TRBJ2-1|.|TRBV6-1
CASSEILASHEQFF
>TRBJ1-2|few|TRBV5-1
CASSLSGGFYGYTF
>TRBJ1-5|.|TRBV28
CASSQDSDSNQPQHF
>TRBJ2-1|.|TRBV4-1
CASSLRRGGLAPEEQFF
>TRBJ1-4|.|TRBV7-9
CASSSRLGTQRSEKLFF
>TRBJ2-1|.|TRBV14
CASSKSRGLAGGQSYNEQFF
>TRBJ2-4|.|TRBV15
CATSRGTSGAKNIQYF
>TRBJ2-5|.|TRBV27
CASAPNGGTQYF
>TRBJ1-3|.|TRBV6-5
CASRGLSTSGNTIYF